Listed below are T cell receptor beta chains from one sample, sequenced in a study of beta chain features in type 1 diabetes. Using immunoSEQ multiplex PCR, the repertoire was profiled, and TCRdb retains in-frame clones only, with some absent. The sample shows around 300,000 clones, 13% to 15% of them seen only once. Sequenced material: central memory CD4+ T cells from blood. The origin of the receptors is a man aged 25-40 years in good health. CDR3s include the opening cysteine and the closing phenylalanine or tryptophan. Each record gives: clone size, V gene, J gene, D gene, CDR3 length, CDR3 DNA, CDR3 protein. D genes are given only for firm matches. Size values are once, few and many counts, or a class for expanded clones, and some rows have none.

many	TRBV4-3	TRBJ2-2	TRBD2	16	TGCGCCAGCAGCCAAGCCGGGACTATAAACACCGGGGAGCTGTTTTTT	CASSQAGTINTGELFF
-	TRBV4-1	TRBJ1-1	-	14	TGCGCCAGCGGCCAAGATCGGGTGAACACTGAAGCTTTCTTT	CASGQDRVNTEAFF
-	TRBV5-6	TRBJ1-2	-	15	TGTGCCAGCAGCGTCGCCCGGGGGCTGGGCTATGGCTACACCTTC	CASSVARGLGYGYTF
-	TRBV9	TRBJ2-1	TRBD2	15	TGTGCCAGCAGCGCAATAGCGGGAGGGAACAATGAGCAGTTCTTC	CASSAIAGGNNEQFF
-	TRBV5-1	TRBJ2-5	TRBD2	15	TGCGCCAGCAGCTTAACCAGCGGGAATCAAGAGACCCAGTACTTC	CASSLTSGNQETQYF
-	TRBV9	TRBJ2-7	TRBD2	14	TGTGCCAGCAGCTTAGCGGGGGGCACCTACGAGCAGTACTTC	CASSLAGGTYEQYF
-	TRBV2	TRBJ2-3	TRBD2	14	TGTGCCAGCAGTCTCGCGGGGGGGCCTGATACGCAGTATTTT	CASSLAGGPDTQYF
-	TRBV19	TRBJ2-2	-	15	TGTGCCAGTAGTATTTCGACAGGGAGGACCGGGGAGCTGTTTTTT	CASSISTGRTGELFF
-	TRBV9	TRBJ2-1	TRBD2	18	TGTGCCAGCAGCTCACTCCAAGGGAGGGGACTAGCTTACAATGAGCAGTTCTTC	CASSSLQGRGLAYNEQFF
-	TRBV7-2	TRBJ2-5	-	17	TGTGCCAGCAGCCCGCGTAGGCGCGTCGGGGGCGGAGAGACCCAGTACTTC	CASSPRRRVGGGETQYF
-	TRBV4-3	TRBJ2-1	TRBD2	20	TGCGCCAGCAGCCAAGAGGTCTGGACTAGCGGGAGCTTTTACCGGAATGAGCAGTTCTTC	CASSQEVWTSGSFYRNEQFF
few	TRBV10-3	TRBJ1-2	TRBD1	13	TGTGCCATCAGAGAGGGACAGGGGAATGGCTACACCTTC	CAIREGQGNGYTF
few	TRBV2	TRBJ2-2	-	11	TGTGCCAGCAGTCGTACCGGGGAGCTGTTTTTT	CASSRTGELFF
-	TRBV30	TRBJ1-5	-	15	TGTGCCTGGAGTGTCTCGGGTGGGGGTGGCCAGCCCCAGCATTTT	CAWSVSGGGGQPQHF
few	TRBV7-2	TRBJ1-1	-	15	TGTGCCAGCAGCCGAAGAGGGGGAACAGGATTTGAAGCTTTCTTT	CASSRRGGTGFEAFF
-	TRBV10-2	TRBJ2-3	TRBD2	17	TGCGCCAGCAGGGACCAGTCCCGAGCGGGAGGGTCAGATACGCAGTATTTT	CASRDQSRAGGSDTQYF
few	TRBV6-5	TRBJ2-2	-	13	TGTGCCAGCAGTGAAACTAATACTGGGGAGCTGTTTTTT	CASSETNTGELFF
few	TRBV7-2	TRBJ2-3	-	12	TGTGCCAGCAGCTCATGGGGGGATACGCAGTATTTT	CASSSWGDTQYF
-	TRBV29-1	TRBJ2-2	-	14	TGCAGCGCCGACCAGGGGGGCATGGCCGGGGAGCTGTTTTTT	CSADQGGMAGELFF
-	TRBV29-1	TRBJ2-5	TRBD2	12	TGCAGCGTTAGGGTAGCGGGGGAGACCCAGTACTTC	CSVRVAGETQYF
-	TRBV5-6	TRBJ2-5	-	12	TGTGCCAGCAGCCTTAGTGGCCTGACCCAGTACTTC	CASSLSGLTQYF
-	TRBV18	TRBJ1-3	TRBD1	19	TGTGCCAGCTCAACCGGGACAGGGTCTAAAATTATTTCTGGAAACACCATATATTTT	CASSTGTGSKIISGNTIYF
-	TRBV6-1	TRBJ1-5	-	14	TGTGCCAGCGACCGGGACAAGAGCAATCAGCCCCAGCATTTT	CASDRDKSNQPQHF
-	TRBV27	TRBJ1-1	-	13	TGTGCCAGCAGCGGACTTGGGAGGACTGAAGCTTTCTTT	CASSGLGRTEAFF
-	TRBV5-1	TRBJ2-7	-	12	TGCGCCAGTCGCACCGGGGGTGACGAGCAGTACTTC	CASRTGGDEQYF
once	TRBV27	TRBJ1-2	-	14	TGTGCCAGCAGTTTATCAGTACAGAGTTATGGCTACACCTTC	CASSLSVQSYGYTF
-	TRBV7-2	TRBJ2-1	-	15	TGTGCCAGCAGCCCGGAATGGGGTCACTACAATGAGCAGTTCTTC	CASSPEWGHYNEQFF
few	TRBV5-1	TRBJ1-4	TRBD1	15	TGCGCCAGCAGCGAGGACAGGGGGACTAATGAAAAACTGTTTTTT	CASSEDRGTNEKLFF
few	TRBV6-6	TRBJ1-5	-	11	TGTGCCAGCAGTTACCCTCAGCCCCAGCATTTT	CASSYPQPQHF
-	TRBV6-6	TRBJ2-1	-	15	TGTGCCAGCAGTCCATACTCCGGATTAAACAATGAGCAGTTCTTC	CASSPYSGLNNEQFF
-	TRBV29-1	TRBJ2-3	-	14	TGCAGCGTCTATACAGGGCTGGCGGGAGATACGCAGTATTTT	CSVYTGLAGDTQYF